The T cell receptor (beta chain) under discussion was sequenced for a study of control samples from healthy donors and cancer patients. V was cut by 6 bases and J by 2 bases, with 8 bases left in between. This CDR3 contains 13 residues. Germline V gene lookup returns CDR1 MNHNY and CDR2 SVGAGI (reference sequence). The protocol was immunoSEQ multiplex PCR, while the TCRdb copy is restricted to in-frame clones and leaves out a portion. The profile shows over 80,000 clones, 75% to 85% of them singletons. The rearrangement uses TRBV6-6 and TRBJ1-3; D is unresolved. This TCR came from a woman aged 25 to 39 in good health. Sample: blood. CDR3 coding DNA: TGTGCCAGCAGCCCGTCGGCTGGAAACACCATATATTTT. This codes for CASSPSAGNTIYF.